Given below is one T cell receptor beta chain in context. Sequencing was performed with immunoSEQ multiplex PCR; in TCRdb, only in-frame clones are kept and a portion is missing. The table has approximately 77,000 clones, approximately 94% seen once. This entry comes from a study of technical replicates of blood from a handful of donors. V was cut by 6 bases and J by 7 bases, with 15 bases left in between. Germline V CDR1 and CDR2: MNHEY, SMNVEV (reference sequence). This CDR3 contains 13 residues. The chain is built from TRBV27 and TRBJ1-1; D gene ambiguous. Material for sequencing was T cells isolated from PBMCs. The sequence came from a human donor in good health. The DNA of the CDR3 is TGTGCCAGCAGCCAAGCGAGGGTCGTTGAAGCTTTCTTT. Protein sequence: CASSQARVVEAFF.